This T cell receptor beta chain emerged from a study of cytomegalovirus exposure and HLA in healthy donors. Study results and caveats: By HLA locus, TCR association rates varied in a later analysis, with DRB1 showing the most and HLA-C the fewest.

CDR1 is GTSNPN, CDR2 SVGIG, per germline (reference sequence). V was clipped by 3 bases and J by 8 bases; unmatched bases: 16. The CDR3 is 17 amino acids. About this clone itself: Its antigen is currently unknown.

The PCR employed 60 Vbeta primers together with 13 Jbeta primers. Method: immunoSEQ multiplex PCR; TCRdb's copy keeps in-frame clones and lacks some. This table holds around 92,000 clones, around three quarters found once. The sequence came from a man aged 60 to 75 in good health and CMV-seropositive. Input material: PBMCs. The chain carries TRBV30 and TRBJ2-1; the match to TRBD2 covers 10 bases. This CDR3 is CAWRGVGSGGLDHEQFF. In DNA, the CDR3 is TGTGCCTGGAGGGGGGTGGGTAGCGGGGGGTTGGATCATGAGCAGTTCTTC.